These T cell receptor beta chains were read from a single sample in a study of immune heterogeneity within non-small cell lung tumors. One entry per CDR3 protein results from TCRdb running MiXCR on the multiplex PCR reads. In the table there are roughly 14,000 distinct CDR3 sequences, 25% to 35% of which are singletons. Input material: lung tumor tissue. Receptors were obtained from a man aged 35-49 years with non-small cell lung cancer. Both conserved end residues are trimmed from each CDR3. Fields, in order: V gene, J gene, CDR3 length, CDR3 protein.

>TRBV4-1|TRBJ1-6|11
ASSDGGYSPLH
>TRBV6-1|TRBJ2-1|15
ASSEAGRPSSYNEQF
>TRBV6-6|TRBJ2-7|13
ASSYSTQSYYEQY
>TRBV10-3|TRBJ2-7|12
AISGPQATYEQY
>TRBV4-2|TRBJ2-3|15
ASSQDWSGSFTDTQY
>TRBV7-2|TRBJ2-7|13
ASSRGGVTGYEQY
>TRBV6-2/TRBV6-3|TRBJ1-2|17
ASSYSNFRTLALNYGYT
>TRBV6-2/TRBV6-3|TRBJ2-7|14
ASSYEAWTSGYEQY
>TRBV6-5|TRBJ1-6|14
ASSYSGSSYNSPLH
>TRBV5-1|TRBJ1-4|14
ASSLGQGGTNEKLF
>TRBV6-1|TRBJ2-1|15
ASLKGGGTGGKDEQF
>TRBV7-6|TRBJ1-1|15
ASKPAQRKHPNTEAF
>TRBV6-1|TRBJ2-7|11
ASSEREVYEQY
>TRBV24-1|TRBJ2-2|13
ATAPGQWNTGELF
>TRBV13|TRBJ2-7|13
ASSPQAGGKEEQY
>TRBV6-5|TRBJ1-1|13
ASSYSSSPNTEAF
>TRBV20-1|TRBJ1-1|9
SADRGAEAF
>TRBV3-1|TRBJ2-3|11
ASSPHPMDTQY
>TRBV27|TRBJ2-2|15
ASSSLDSIRRTGELF
>TRBV5-1|TRBJ2-7|12
ASSLQGGRDEQY
>TRBV10-3|TRBJ2-6|15
AITSDRGRAGANVLT
>TRBV27|TRBJ2-7|15
ASSLLTGSAIPYEQY
>TRBV6-2/TRBV6-3|TRBJ2-5|14
ASSPSRTGLGETQY
>TRBV7-9|TRBJ1-5|13
ASSRGGLSNQPQH
>TRBV6-5|TRBJ2-3|14
ASSYGSQTSSYTQY
>TRBV10-3|TRBJ2-7|13
VISRGTGQTYEQY
>TRBV7-9|TRBJ2-1|11
ASSAGLFGEQF
>TRBV5-6|TRBJ2-5|11
ASSFPGPETQY
>TRBV2|TRBJ2-5|12
ASSEEGEAETQY
>TRBV6-5|TRBJ2-3|15
ASSYRADRVTGDTQY
>TRBV20-1|TRBJ2-7|12
SARLGQGANEQY
>TRBV7-9|TRBJ2-1|11
TSSLLGANEQF
>TRBV5-1|TRBJ1-4|12
ASRSGPTNEKLF
>TRBV4-3|TRBJ1-1|12
ASSLGQGNTEAF
>TRBV12-3/TRBV12-4|TRBJ2-7|10
ASSYGGYEQY
>TRBV30|TRBJ2-1|12
AWTPDSSYNEQF
>TRBV2|TRBJ2-1|12
ASKAGGLYNEQF
>TRBV5-5|TRBJ2-7|10
ASSPGLFEQY
>TRBV12-3/TRBV12-4|TRBJ1-1|12
ASSLAGSNTEAF
>TRBV9|TRBJ2-1|13
ASSARLAGYNEQF
>TRBV19|TRBJ2-1|10
ASTTFGGEQF
>TRBV9|TRBJ2-3|11
ASSGQGSDTQY
>TRBV2|TRBJ2-1|10
ANSDGQVEQF
>TRBV30|TRBJ1-2|10
AWSDREYGYT
>TRBV19|TRBJ1-3|11
ASKISPGNTIY
>TRBV5-1|TRBJ2-1|12
ASSPDRGRHEQF
>TRBV19|TRBJ2-1|13
ASRPGLAGVYEQF
>TRBV18|TRBJ2-4|13
ASSPRTSGRDIQY
>TRBV7-2|TRBJ2-3|12
ASSLGGRTDTQY
>TRBV12-5|TRBJ1-5|13
ASGLLDRGNQPQH
>TRBV3-1|TRBJ2-7|11
ASSLEGPHEQY
>TRBV20-1|TRBJ2-3|11
SASIASTDTQY
>TRBV9|TRBJ2-1|15
ASSPNVGAGLYNEQF
>TRBV7-6|TRBJ2-7|14
ASSFSGRDNGYEQY
>TRBV20-1|TRBJ2-5|9
SWGLRQTQY